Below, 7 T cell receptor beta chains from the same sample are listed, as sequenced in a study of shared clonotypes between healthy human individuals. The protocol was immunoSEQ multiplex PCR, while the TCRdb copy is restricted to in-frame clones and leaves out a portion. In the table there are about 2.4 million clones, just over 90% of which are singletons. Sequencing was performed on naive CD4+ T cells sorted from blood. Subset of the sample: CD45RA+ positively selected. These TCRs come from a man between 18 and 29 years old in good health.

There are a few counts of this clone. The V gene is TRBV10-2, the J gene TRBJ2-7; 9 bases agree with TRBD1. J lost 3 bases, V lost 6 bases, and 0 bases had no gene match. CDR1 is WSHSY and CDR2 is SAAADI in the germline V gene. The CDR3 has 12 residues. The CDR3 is CASRGQGYEQYF. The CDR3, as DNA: TGCGCCAGCAGGGGACAGGGCTACGAGCAGTACTTC.

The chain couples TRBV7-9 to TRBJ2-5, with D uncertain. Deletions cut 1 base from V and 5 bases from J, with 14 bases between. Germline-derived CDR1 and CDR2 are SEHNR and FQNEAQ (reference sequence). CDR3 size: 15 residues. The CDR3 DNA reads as TGTGCCAGCAGCTTAGAGGGCTCGAGGACGGAGACCCAGTACTTC. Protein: CASSLEGSRTETQYF.

The CDR3 DNA reads TGTGCCAGCTCACCCCTTTACTATGAGCAGTTCTTC. Translated: CASSPLYYEQFF. V gene TRBV18 combines with J gene TRBJ2-1, with D unresolved. This CDR3 spans 12 amino acids. The germline CDR1 and CDR2 sequences are KGHSH and LQKENI. V lost 3 bases and J lost 8, with 8 bases in between.

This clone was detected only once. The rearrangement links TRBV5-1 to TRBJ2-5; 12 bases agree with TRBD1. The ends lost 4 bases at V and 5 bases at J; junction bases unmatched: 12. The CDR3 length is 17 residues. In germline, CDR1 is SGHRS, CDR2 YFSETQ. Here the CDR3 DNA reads TGCGCCAGCAGCGCCACCCGGGACAGGGGGCGCAAGGAGACCCAGTACTTC. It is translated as CASSATRDRGRKETQYF.

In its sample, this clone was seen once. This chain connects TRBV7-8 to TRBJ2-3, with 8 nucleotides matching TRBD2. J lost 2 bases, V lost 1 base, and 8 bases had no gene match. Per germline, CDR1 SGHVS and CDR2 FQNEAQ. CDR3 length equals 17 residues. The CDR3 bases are TGTGCCAGCAGCTTAGGGGTGGCGGGAGGAGTCACAGATACGCAGTATTTT. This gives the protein CASSLGVAGGVTDTQYF.

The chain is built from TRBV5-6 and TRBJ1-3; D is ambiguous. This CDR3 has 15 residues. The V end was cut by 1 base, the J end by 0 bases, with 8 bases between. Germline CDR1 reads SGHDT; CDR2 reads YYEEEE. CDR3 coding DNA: TGTGCCAGCAGCTTGAACGCGTACTCTGGAAACACCATATATTTT. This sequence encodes CASSLNAYSGNTIYF.

The CDR3 loop reads CASSSGLAGVINGNEQFF. The CDR3 bases are TGCGCCAGCAGCTCGGGACTAGCGGGGGTTATTAATGGTAATGAGCAGTTCTTC. The chain joins TRBV5-1 to TRBJ2-1, with 14 positions matching TRBD2. The V segment lost 3 bases and the J segment 7 bases; nucleotides outside the gene matches: 12. Germline CDR1 SGHRS, CDR2 YFSETQ. The length of the CDR3 is 18 residues. The whole variable domain, filled in from reference TRBV5-1 and TRBJ2-1, reads KAGVTQTPRYLIKTRGQQVTLSCSPISGHRSVSWYQQTPGQGLQFLFEYFSETQRNKGNFPGRFSGRQFSNSRSEMNVSTLELGDSALYLCASSSGLAGVINGNEQFFGPGTRLTVL.